This entry lists 8 T cell receptor beta chains sequenced from one sample in a study of vaccination effects on CD4 cells after COVID-19. No antigens are known for them. Scientists isolated CD4+ T cells after an approximately 10-day culture period ended. Some clones are missing from TCRdb's copy, which holds only in-frame ones; the method was immunoSEQ multiplex PCR. This sample has about 70,000 clones, with roughly four fifths found just once. Material: CD4+ T cells from PBMCs cultured without peptide, obtained before COVID-19 vaccination. The source of these receptors is a human donor who received a COVID-19 vaccine.

This clone was observed once. The gene calls are TRBV15 and TRBJ2-1, with TRBD1 matching 8 bases. Per the germline V gene, CDR1 is LNHNV and CDR2 is YYDKDF (reference sequence). Trimming at V came to 9 bases and at J to 3 bases, leaving 13 bases not matched to a gene. There are 16 residues in the CDR3. DNA of the CDR3: TGTGCCACTCGCGGGTCAGGGGGCGGCAACTACAATGAGCAGTTCTTC. Encoded protein: CATRGSGGGNYNEQFF.

The rearrangement links TRBV7-7 to TRBJ2-5; D perhaps matches TRBD2 (6 bases). The V and J ends lost 2 bases and 5 bases respectively, with 12 bases between them. Germline V CDR1 and CDR2: SSHAT, FNYEAQ (reference sequence). The CDR3 runs to 14 residues. The CDR3 protein is CASSLTRAGETQYF. Here the CDR3 DNA reads TGTGCCAGCAGCTTAACTCGGGCGGGGGAGACCCAGTACTTC.

The genes are TRBV6-4 and TRBJ1-1; D may be TRBD1 (6 bases). CDR1 and CDR2 from the germline V gene are MRHNA and SNTAGT. The CDR3 runs to 11 residues. The V end was cut by 6 bases, the J end by 7 bases, with 9 bases between. CDR3 coding DNA: TGTGCCAGCAGGTACAGGGATGAAGCTTTCTTT. Translation: CASRYRDEAFF.

This chain's CDR3 is CASSLGDRETQYF. CDR3 in DNA: TGTGCCAGCAGTCTGGGGGATAGGGAGACCCAGTACTTC. The gene calls are TRBV5-4 and TRBJ2-5; D may be TRBD1 or TRBD2 (5 bases each). CDR3 length: 13 amino acids. The germline V gene encodes CDR1 SGHNT and CDR2 YYREEE (reference sequence). V was trimmed by 5 bases and J by 5 bases, leaving 13 bases between them.

The J gene is TRBJ1-3, the V gene TRBV29-1, with a possible D match to TRBD1 (5 bases). CDR1 is SQVTM, CDR2 ANQGSEA, per germline. The ends were cut back, 5 bases at V and 4 bases at J, with 15 bases in the middle. This CDR3 has 14 amino acids. The CDR3 loop reads CSVSWGTSGNTIYF. In nucleotides, the CDR3 is TGCAGCGTTTCCTGGGGGACTTCGGGAAACACCATATATTTT.

The rearrangement links TRBV24-1 to TRBJ1-5; possibly TRBD1 for D (6 bases). The CDR3 runs to 14 residues. Trimming pared 4 bases from V and 4 bases from J, leaving 10 bases between. Germline CDR1 is KGHDR and CDR2 is SFDVKD. CDR3 in DNA: TGTGCCACCAGTGACTCCGGGACAAATCAGCCCCAGCATTTT. Translated, it gives CATSDSGTNQPQHF.

In DNA form, the CDR3 reads TGTGCCAGCAGCTTGAGGGGGGTGTACCAAGAGACCCAGTACTTC. The encoded protein is CASSLRGVYQETQYF. The chain combines TRBV11-2 with TRBJ2-5; possibly TRBD1 or TRBD2 for D (6 bases each). The CDR3 spans 15 residues. Germline CDR1 reads SGHAT; CDR2 reads FQNNGV. V gave up 3 bases and J gave up 0 bases, with 11 bases separating them.

This chain uses TRBV2 with TRBJ1-1; D gene unclear. V was clipped by 7 bases and J by 3 bases, with 18 bases between them. The CDR3 consists of 15 residues. Germline V CDR1 and CDR2: SNHLY, FYNNEI. The CDR3 sequence is CASNPSIGPHTEAFF. The DNA of the CDR3 is TGTGCCAGCAACCCCTCGATAGGGCCGCACACTGAAGCTTTCTTT.